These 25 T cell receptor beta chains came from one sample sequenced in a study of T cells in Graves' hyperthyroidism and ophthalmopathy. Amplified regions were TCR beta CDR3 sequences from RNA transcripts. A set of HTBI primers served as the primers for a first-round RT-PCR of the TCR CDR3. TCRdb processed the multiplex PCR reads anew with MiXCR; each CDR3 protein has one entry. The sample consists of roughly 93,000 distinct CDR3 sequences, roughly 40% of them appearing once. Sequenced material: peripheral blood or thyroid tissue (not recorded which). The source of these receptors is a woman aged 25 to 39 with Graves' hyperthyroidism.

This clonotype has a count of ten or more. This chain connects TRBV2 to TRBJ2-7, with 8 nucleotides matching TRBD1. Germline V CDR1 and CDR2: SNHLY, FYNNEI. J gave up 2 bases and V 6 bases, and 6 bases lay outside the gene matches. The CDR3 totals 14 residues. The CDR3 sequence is CASRPPGQAYEQYF. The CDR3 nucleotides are TGTGCCAGCAGACCCCCGGGACAGGCCTACGAGCAGTACTTC.

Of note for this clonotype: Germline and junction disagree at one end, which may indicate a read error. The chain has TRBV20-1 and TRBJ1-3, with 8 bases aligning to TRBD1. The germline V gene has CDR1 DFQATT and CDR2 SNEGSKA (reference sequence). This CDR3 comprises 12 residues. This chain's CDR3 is CSALTGANTMYF. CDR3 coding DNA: TGCAGTGCCTTGACAGGGGCAAACACCATGTATTTT.

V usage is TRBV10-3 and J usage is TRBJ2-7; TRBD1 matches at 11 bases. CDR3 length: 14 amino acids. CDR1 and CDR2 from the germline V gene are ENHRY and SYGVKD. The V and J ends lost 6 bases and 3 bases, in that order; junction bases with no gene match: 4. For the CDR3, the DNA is TGTGCCATCAGGGGACAGGGGGTCTTCTACGAGCAGTACTTC. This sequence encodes CAIRGQGVFYEQYF.

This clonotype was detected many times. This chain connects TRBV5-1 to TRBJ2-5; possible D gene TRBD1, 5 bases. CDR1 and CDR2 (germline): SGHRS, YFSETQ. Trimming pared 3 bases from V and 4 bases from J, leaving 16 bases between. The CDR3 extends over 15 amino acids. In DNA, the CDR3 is TGCGCCAGCAGCTCAGGAACAGGAACTGGAGAGACCCAGTACTTC. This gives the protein CASSSGTGTGETQYF.

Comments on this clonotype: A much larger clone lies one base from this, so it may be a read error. The CDR3 DNA reads as TGTGCCAGCAGCCAAGCCAGCAGGATAAACACCGGGGAGCTGTTTTTT. Its protein is CASSQASRINTGELFF. This chain joins TRBV2 and TRBJ2-2; D call uncertain. The CDR3 is 16 amino acids. V gave up 6 bases and J gave up 2 bases, with 16 bases separating them. Germline CDR1 SNHLY, CDR2 FYNNEI.

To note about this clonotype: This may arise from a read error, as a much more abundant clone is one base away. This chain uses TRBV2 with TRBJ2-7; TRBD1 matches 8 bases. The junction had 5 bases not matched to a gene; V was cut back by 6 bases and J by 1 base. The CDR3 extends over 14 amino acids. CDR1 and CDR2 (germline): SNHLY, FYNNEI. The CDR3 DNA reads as TGTGCCAGCAGCCGTCGACAGGGGTCCTACGAGCAGTACTTC. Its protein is CASSRRQGSYEQYF.

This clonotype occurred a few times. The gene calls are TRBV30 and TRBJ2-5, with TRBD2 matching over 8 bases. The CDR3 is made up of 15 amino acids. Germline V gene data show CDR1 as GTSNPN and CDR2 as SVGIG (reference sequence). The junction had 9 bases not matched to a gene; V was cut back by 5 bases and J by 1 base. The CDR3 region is CAWAGLANIQETQYF. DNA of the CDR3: TGTGCCTGGGCAGGACTAGCCAATATCCAAGAGACCCAGTACTTC.

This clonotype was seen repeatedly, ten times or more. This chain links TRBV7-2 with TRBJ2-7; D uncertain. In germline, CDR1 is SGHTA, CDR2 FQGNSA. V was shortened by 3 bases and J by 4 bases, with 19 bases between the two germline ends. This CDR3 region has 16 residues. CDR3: CASSFQTGSTRYEQYF. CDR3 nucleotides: TGTGCCAGCAGCTTCCAGACTGGCTCGACCCGATACGAGCAGTACTTC.

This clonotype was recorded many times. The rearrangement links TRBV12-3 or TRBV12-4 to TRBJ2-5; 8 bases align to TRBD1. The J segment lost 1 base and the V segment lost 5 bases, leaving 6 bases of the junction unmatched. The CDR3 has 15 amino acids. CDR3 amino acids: CASSGTGGTQETQYF. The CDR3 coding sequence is TGTGCCAGCAGTGGGACAGGTGGAACCCAAGAGACCCAGTACTTC.

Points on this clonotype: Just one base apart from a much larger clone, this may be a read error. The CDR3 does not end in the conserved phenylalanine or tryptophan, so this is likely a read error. The CDR3 coding sequence is TGTGCCAGCTCACCACCGAGGGTTGGGTACACTGAAGCTTTCTCT. As protein: CASSPPRVGYTEAFS. This chain links TRBV9 with TRBJ1-1, with unresolved D. CDR1 and CDR2 (germline): SGDLS, YYNGEE. Trimming shortened V by 7 bases and J by 3 bases, and 19 bases separated the two germline ends. This CDR3 has 15 residues.

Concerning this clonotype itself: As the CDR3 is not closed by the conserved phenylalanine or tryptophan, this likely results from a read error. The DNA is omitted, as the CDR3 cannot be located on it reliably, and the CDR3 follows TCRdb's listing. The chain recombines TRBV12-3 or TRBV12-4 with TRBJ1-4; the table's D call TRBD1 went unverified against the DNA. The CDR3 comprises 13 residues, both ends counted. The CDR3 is CASSEGGKAFLGQ.

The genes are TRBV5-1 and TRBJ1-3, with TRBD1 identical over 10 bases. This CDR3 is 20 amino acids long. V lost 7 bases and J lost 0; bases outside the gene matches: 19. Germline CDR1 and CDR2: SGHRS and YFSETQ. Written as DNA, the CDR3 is TGCGCCAGCCCGACAGGGGGCTCAGGATACGGGAGCCACTCTGGAAACACCATATATTTT. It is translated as CASPTGGSGYGSHSGNTIYF.

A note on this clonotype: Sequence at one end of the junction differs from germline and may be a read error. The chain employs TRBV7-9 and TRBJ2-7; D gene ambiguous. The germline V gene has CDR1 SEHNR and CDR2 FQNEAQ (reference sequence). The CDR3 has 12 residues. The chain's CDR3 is CAISDSSDEQCF. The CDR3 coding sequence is TGTGCCATCTCAGACTCCTCCGACGAGCAGTGCTTC.

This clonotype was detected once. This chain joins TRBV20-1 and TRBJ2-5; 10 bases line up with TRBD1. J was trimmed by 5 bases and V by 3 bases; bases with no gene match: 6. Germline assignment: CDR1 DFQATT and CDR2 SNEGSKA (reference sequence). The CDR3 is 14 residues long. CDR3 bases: TGCAGTGCTAGTCCCGGGACAGGGGTTGAGACCCAGTACTTC. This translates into CSASPGTGVETQYF.

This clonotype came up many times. CDR3 coding DNA: TGTGCCAGCAGTCCCCCCGCCGGGGCACAATGGGGCTACACCTTC. Amino acid sequence: CASSPPAGAQWGYTF. The chain combines TRBV28 with TRBJ1-2, with D possibly matching TRBD1 (5 bases). V lost 5 bases, J lost 8 bases, and 21 bases lay in between. The CDR3 contains 15 residues. CDR1 and CDR2 from the germline V gene are MDHEN and SYDVKM.

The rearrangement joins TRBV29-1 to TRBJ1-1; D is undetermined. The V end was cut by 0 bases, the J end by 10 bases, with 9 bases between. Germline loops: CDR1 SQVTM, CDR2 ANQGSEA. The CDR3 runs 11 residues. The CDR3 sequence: CSVEEGWGAFF. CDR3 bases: TGCAGCGTTGAAGAAGGCTGGGGAGCTTTCTTT.

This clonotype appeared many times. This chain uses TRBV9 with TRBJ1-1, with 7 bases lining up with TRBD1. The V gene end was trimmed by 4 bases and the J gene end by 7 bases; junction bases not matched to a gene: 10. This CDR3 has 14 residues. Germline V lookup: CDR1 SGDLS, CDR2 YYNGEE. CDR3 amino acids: CASSPSDRTFEAFF. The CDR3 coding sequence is TGTGCCAGCAGCCCCTCGGACAGGACCTTTGAAGCTTTCTTT. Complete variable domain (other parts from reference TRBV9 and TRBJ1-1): DSGVTQTPKHLITATGQRVTLRCSPRSGDLSVYWYQQSLDQGLQFLIQYYNGEERAKGNILERFSAQQFPDLHSELNLSSLELGDSALYFCASSPSDRTFEAFFGQGTRLTVV.

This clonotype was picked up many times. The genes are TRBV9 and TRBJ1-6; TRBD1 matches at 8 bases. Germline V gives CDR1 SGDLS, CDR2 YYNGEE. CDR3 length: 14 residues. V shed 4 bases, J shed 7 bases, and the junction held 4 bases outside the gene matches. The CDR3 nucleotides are TGTGCCAGCAGCTTAACAGGGGGAAATTCACCCCTCCACTTT. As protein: CASSLTGGNSPLHF.

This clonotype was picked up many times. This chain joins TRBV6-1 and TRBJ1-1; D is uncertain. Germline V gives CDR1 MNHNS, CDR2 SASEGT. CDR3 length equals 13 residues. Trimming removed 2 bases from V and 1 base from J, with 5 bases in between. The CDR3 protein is CASSEPENTEAFF. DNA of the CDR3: TGTGCCAGCAGTGAACCTGAGAACACTGAAGCTTTCTTT.

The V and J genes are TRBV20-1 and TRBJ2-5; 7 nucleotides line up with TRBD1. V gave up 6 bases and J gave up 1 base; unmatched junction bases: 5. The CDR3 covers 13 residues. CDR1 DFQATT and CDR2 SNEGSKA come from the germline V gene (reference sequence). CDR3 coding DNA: TGCAGTGCGGGATCAGGGGGCCAAGAGACCCAGTACTTC. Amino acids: CSAGSGGQETQYF.

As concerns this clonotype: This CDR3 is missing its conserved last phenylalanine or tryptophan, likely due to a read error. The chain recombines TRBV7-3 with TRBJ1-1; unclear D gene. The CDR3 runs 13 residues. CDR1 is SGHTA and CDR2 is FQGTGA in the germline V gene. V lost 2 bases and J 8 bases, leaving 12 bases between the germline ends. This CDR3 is CASSLLGITEAFS. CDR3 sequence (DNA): TGTGCCAGCAGCTTACTAGGGATCACCGAAGCTTTCTCT.

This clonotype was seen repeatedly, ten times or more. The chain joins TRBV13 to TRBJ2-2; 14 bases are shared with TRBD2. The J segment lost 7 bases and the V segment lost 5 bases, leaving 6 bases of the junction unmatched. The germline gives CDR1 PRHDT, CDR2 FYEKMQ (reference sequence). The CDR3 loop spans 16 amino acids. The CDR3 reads CASSPLGLAGVGELFF. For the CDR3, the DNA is TGTGCCAGCAGCCCATTGGGACTAGCGGGAGTCGGGGAGCTGTTTTTT.

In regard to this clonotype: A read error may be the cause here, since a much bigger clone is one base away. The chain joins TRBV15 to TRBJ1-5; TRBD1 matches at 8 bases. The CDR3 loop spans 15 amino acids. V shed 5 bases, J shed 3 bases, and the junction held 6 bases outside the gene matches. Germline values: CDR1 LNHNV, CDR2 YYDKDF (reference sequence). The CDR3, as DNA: TGTGCCACCAGCCTTACAGGGGGGAACAATCAGCCCCAGCATTTT. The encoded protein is CATSLTGGNNQPQHF.

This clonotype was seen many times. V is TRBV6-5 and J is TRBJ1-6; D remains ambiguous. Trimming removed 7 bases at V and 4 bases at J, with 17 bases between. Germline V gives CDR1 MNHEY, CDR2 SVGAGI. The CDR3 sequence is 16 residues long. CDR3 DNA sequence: TGTGCCAGCACTGGCTTTTGGGAAGGATATAATTCACCCCTCCACTTT. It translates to CASTGFWEGYNSPLHF.

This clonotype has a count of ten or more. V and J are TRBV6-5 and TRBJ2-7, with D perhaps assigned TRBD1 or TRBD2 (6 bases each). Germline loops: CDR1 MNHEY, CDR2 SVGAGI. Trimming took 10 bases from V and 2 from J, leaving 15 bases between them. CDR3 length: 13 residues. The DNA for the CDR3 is TGTGCCACCAAGGGGGGATCTACCTACGAGCAGTACTTC. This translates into CATKGGSTYEQYF.